Shown below are 5 T cell receptor beta chains from a single sample sequenced in a study of CD8+ T cells in alopecia areata. Treatment described: oral pan-JAK inhibitor, 5-10 mg twice daily. Extraction and reverse transcription of RNA yielded cDNA as the sequencing template. The assay was immunoSEQ multiplex PCR, and TCRdb's table has in-frame clones only and misses some. Of more than 100,000 clones listed, 65% to 90% are singletons. This sample comprised CD8+ T cells sorted from blood, obtained at roughly week 30, from a patient treated with tofacitinib. These receptors were obtained from a human donor with alopecia areata.

The chain couples TRBV5-6 to TRBJ2-6; D could derive from TRBD1 or TRBD2 (5 bases each). Germline values: CDR1 SGHDT, CDR2 YYEEEE. V was pared by 3 bases and J by 4 bases, with 17 bases between. The CDR3 length is 17 residues. In DNA form, the CDR3 reads TGTGCCAGCAGCTACCGATTGTCCCGGGACGGGGCCAACGTCCTGACTTTC. This sequence encodes CASSYRLSRDGANVLTF.

The chain uses TRBV7-9 and TRBJ2-5; 11 nucleotides agree with TRBD1. The better agreement between TRBJ2-7 and the DNA end casts doubt on the J call. Germline assignment: CDR1 SEHNR and CDR2 FQNEAQ (reference sequence). The CDR3 length is 16 residues. CDR3 amino acids: CASSPSPGTGGYEQYF. The DNA for the CDR3 is TGTGCCAGCAGCCCCTCCCCCGGGACAGGGGGATACGAGCAGTACTTC.

The chain links TRBV18 to TRBJ1-1; tentative D call: TRBD1 (5 bases). Germline CDR1 reads KGHSH; CDR2 reads LQKENI. With 2 bases removed from V and 8 bases from J, the gap between germline ends came to 15 bases. The CDR3 length is 14 residues. The CDR3 bases are TGTGCCAGCTCACCAGGGGTACAGGATAAGGAAGCTTTCTTT. Its translation is CASSPGVQDKEAFF.

The rearrangement links TRBV5-6 to TRBJ2-1; TRBD2 matches at 10 bases. Germline CDR1 SGHDT, CDR2 YYEEEE. This CDR3 region has 18 residues. Trimming took 4 bases from V and 7 from J; bases not matched to a gene: 17. This chain's CDR3 is CASSGGVAGGPLWNEQFF. The CDR3 DNA sequence: TGTGCCAGCAGCGGGGGGGTAGCGGGAGGCCCCCTTTGGAATGAGCAGTTCTTC.

J is TRBJ2-7 and V is TRBV11-2; 7 nucleotides align to TRBD2. The CDR3 has 16 residues. Germline V lookup: CDR1 SGHAT, CDR2 FQNNGV. Trimming at V came to 3 bases and at J to 0 bases, leaving 8 bases not matched to a gene. The CDR3 here is CASSFVLAASSYEQYF. The CDR3 DNA reads TGTGCCAGCAGCTTCGTCCTAGCGGCCTCCTCCTACGAGCAGTACTTC. The whole variable domain, remainder taken from reference TRBV11-2 and TRBJ2-7, is EAGVAQSPRYKIIEKRQSVAFWCNPISGHATLYWYQQILGQGPKLLIQFQNNGVVDDSQLPKDRFSAERLKGVDSTLKIQPAKLEDSAVYLCASSFVLAASSYEQYFGPGTRLTVT.